This T cell receptor beta chain comes out of a study of T cell responses to AZD1222 COVID-19 vaccine. General study findings and limits: White British donors predominated, females outnumbered males, and clonal diversity was possibly underestimated.

Points on this clone: Its antigen is currently unknown.

Measured with immunoSEQ multiplex PCR; TCRdb has only the in-frame clones, and not every one. The profile shows 13,000 or so clones, 70% to 85% of them singletons. V gave up 3 bases and J gave up 3 bases, with 8 bases separating them. Germline lookup yields CDR1 MNHEY and CDR2 SMNVEV (reference sequence). CDR3 length: 13 amino acids. This sequence was found in an adult who received the AZD1222 COVID-19 vaccine. Sequences were derived from peripheral blood, sampled 28 days after the second AZD1222 dose. The rearrangement links TRBV27 to TRBJ1-2; D is undetermined. The CDR3 DNA sequence: TGTGCCAGCAGTTTCGACAACTACTATGGCTACACCTTC. Amino acids: CASSFDNYYGYTF.